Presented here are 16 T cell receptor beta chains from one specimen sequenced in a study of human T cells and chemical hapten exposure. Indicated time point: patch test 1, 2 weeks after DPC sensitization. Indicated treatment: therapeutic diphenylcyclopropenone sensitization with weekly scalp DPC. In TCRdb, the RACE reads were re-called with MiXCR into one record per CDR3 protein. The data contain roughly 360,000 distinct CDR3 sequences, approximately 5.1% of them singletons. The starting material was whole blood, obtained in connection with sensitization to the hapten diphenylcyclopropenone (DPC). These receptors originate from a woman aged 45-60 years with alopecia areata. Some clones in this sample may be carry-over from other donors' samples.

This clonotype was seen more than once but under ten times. For the CDR3, the DNA is TGCAGCGTTGAAGAATCTACTGAAGCTTTCTTT. This codes for CSVEESTEAFF. The rearrangement uses TRBV29-1 and TRBJ1-1, with D unclear. Trimming removed 0 bases from V and 5 bases from J, with 4 bases in between. CDR3 length: 11 amino acids. CDR1 is SQVTM, CDR2 ANQGSEA, per germline.

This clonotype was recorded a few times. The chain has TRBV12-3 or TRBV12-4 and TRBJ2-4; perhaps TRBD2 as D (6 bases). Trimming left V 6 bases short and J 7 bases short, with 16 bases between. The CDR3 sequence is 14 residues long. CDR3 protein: CASRITGLRNIQYF. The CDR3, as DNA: TGTGCCAGCAGGATCACAGGACTAAGGAACATTCAGTACTTC.

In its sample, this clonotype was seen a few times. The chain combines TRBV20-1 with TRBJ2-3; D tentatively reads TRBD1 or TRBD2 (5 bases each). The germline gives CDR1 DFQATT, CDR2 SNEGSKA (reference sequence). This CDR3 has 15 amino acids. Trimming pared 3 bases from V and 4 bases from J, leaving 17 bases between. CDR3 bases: TGCAGTGCTAGGCCGCTTGGGATGGGGGCAGATACGCAGTATTTT. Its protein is CSARPLGMGADTQYF.

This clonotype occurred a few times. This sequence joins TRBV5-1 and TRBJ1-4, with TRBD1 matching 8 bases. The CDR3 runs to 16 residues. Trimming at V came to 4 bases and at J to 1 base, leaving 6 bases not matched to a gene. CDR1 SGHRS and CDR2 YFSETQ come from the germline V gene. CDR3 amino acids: CASSRGQGQTNEKLFF. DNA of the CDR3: TGCGCCAGCAGCCGTGGACAGGGCCAAACTAATGAAAAACTGTTTTTT. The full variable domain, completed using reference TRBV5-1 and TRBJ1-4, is KAGVTQTPRYLIKTRGQQVTLSCSPISGHRSVSWYQQTPGQGLQFLFEYFSETQRNKGNFPGRFSGRQFSNSRSEMNVSTLELGDSALYLCASSRGQGQTNEKLFFGSGTQLSVL.

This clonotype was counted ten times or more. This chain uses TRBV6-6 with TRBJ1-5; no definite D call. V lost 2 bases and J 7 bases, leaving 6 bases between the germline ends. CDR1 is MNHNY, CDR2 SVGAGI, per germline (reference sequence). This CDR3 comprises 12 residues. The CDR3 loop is CASSYDKQPQHF. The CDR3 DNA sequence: TGTGCCAGCAGTTACGATAAACAGCCCCAGCATTTT.

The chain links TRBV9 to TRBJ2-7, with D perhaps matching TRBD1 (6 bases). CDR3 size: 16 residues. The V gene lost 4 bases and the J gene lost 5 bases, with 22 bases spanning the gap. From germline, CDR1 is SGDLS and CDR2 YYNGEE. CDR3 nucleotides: TGTGCCAGCAGCCCAAGAGGGAACCCGAAGGGGGACGAGCAGTACTTC. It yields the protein CASSPRGNPKGDEQYF.

This CDR3 is CASGLITGELFF. The CDR3 DNA is TGTGCCAGCGGGCTCATCACCGGGGAGCTGTTTTTT. The chain couples TRBV27 to TRBJ2-2; D gene uncertain. The V gene lost 8 bases and the J gene lost 4 bases, with 8 bases spanning the gap. Germline CDR1 and CDR2: MNHEY and SMNVEV (reference sequence). CDR3 length: 12 amino acids.

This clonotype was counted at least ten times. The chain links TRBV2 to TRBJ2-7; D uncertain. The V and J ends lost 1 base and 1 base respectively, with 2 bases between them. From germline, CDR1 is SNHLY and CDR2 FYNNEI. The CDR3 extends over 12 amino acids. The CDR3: CASSEVSYEQYF. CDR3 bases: TGTGCCAGCAGTGAAGTATCCTACGAGCAGTACTTC.

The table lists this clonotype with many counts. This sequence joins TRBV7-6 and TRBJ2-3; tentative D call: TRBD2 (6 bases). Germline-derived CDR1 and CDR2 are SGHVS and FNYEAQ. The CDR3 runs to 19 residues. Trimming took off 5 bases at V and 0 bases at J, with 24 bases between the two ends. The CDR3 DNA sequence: TGTGCCAGCAGCCTCAGGGTAGCGGAGGTCCCCGCTAGCACAGATACGCAGTATTTT. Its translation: CASSLRVAEVPASTDTQYF.

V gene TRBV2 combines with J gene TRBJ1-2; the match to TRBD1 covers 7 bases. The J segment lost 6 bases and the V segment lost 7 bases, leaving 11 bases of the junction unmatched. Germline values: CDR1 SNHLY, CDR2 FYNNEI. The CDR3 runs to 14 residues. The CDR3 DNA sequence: TGTGCCAGCAAGCTAGGGACAGCTACAGATGGCTACACCTTC. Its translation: CASKLGTATDGYTF.

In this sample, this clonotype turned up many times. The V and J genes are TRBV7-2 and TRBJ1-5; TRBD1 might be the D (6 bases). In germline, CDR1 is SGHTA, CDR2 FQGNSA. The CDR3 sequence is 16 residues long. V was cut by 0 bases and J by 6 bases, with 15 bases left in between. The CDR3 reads CASSLASHREGQPQHF. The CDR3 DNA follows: TGTGCCAGCAGCTTAGCTTCTCACAGGGAAGGTCAGCCCCAGCATTTT.

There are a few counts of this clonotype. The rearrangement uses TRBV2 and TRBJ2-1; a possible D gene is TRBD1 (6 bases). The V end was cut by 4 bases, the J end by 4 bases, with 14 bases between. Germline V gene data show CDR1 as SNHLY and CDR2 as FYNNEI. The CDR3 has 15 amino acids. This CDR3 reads CASSAGTRAYNEQFF. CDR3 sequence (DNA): TGTGCCAGCAGTGCCGGGACAAGAGCATACAATGAGCAGTTCTTC.

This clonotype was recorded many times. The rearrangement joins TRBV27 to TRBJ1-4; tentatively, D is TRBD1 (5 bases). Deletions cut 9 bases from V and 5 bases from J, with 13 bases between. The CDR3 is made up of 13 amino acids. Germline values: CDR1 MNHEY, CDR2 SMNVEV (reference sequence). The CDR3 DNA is TGTGCCAGTCCGAGTGGGGGGAATGAAAAACTGTTTTTT. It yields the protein CASPSGGNEKLFF.

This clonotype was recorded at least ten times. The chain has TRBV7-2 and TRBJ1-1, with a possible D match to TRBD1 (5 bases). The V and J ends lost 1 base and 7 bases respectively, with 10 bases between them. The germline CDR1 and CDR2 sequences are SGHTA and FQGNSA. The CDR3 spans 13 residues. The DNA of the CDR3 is TGTGCCAGCAGCTTAGGGGGCGGCTATGAAGCTTTCTTT. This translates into CASSLGGGYEAFF. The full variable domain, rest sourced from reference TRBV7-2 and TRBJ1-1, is GAGVSQSPSNKVTEKGKDVELRCDPISGHTALYWYRQSLGQGLEFLIYFQGNSAPDKSGLPSDRFSAERTGGSVSTLTIQRTQQEDSAVYLCASSLGGGYEAFFGQGTRLTVV.

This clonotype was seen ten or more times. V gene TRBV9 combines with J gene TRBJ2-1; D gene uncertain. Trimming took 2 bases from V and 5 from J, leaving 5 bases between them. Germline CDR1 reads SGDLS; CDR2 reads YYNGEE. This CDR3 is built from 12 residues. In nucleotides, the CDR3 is TGTGCCAGCAGCGTCGATGACAATGAGCAGTTCTTC. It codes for CASSVDDNEQFF.

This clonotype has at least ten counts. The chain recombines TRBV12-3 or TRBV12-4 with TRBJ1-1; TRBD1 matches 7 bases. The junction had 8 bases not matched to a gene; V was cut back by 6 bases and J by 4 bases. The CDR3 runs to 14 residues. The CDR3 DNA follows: TGTGCCAGCAGCAACCGACAGGGAAGCACTGAAGCTTTCTTT. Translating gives CASSNRQGSTEAFF.